One T cell receptor beta chain is described in this entry. This entry comes from a study of blood T cell repertoires in COVID-19. At the level of the study: The samples span acute and convalescent COVID-19 from the United States, Italy and Spain. T cells, B-cell-depleted T cells, or PBMCs provided the cDNA or gDNA that served as material.

The CDR3 is made up of 14 amino acids. The junction had 3 bases not matched to a gene; V was cut back by 2 bases and J by 3 bases. CDR1 and CDR2 from the germline V gene are SEHNR and FQNEAQ (reference sequence). Repertoires were generated with immunoSEQ multiplex PCR, while TCRdb's copy carries only in-frame clones and drops some. The repertoire holds over 300,000 clones, with roughly 90% as singletons. This TCR came from a woman under 40 with acute COVID-19. Sample: PBMCs or T cells enriched from blood (not recorded which). The genes are TRBV7-9 and TRBJ2-5; TRBD1 matches 7 bases. As DNA, the CDR3 is TGTGCCAGCAGCTTACGGGACAGCGAAGAGACCCAGTACTTC. It encodes CASSLRDSEETQYF. Looking up the rest from reference TRBV7-9 and TRBJ2-5 gives the full variable domain: DTGVSQNPRHKITKRGQNVTFRCDPISEHNRLYWYRQTLGQGPEFLTYFQNEAQLEKSRLLSDRFSAERPKGSFSTLEIQRTEQGDSAMYLCASSLRDSEETQYFGPGTRLLVL.